This T cell receptor (beta chain) was profiled in a study of circulating and synovial CD4+ cells in juvenile arthritis. Study results and caveats: Diversity here was lower than in bulk blood CD4 cells. The pathogenic-like versus bulk T cell difference escaped Vbeta family analysis.

With respect to this clone: Its antigen is not known.

The assay was immunoSEQ multiplex PCR, and TCRdb's table has in-frame clones only and misses some. The repertoire has about 39,000 clones, roughly 94% of them found once; the top ten carry about 0.7%. The sequenced sample was CD4+ T cells from blood. The receptor's source is a human donor with juvenile idiopathic arthritis.

The CDR3: CASSGLGGDTEAFF. CDR3 in DNA: TGTGCCAGCAGTGGTCTCGGCGGTGACACTGAAGCTTTCTTT. The chain employs TRBV6-5 and TRBJ1-1; D is unclear. The CDR3 covers 14 residues. The germline gives CDR1 MNHEY, CDR2 SVGAGI. The ends were cut back, 5 bases at V and 3 bases at J, with 13 bases in the middle.